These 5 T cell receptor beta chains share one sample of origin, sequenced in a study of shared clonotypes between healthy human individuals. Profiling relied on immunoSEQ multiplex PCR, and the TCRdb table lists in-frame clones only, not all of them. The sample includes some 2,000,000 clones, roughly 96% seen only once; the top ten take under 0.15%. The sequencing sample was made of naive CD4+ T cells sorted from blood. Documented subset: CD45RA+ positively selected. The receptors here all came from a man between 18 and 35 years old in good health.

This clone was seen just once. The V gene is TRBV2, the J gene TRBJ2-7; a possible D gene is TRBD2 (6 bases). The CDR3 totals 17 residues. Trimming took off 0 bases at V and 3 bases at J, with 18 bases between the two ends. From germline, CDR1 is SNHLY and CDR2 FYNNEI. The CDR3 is CASSEARRVMPFYEQYF. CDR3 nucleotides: TGTGCCAGCAGTGAAGCGCGGAGGGTTATGCCTTTCTACGAGCAGTACTTC.

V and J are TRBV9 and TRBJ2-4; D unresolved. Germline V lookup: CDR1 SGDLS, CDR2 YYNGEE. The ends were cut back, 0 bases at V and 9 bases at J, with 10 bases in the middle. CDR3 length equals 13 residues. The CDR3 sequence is CASSVESPSIQYF. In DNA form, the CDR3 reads TGTGCCAGCAGCGTAGAGAGCCCTAGCATTCAGTACTTC. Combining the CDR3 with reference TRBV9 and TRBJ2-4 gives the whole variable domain DSGVTQTPKHLITATGQRVTLRCSPRSGDLSVYWYQQSLDQGLQFLIQYYNGEERAKGNILERFSAQQFPDLHSELNLSSLELGDSALYFCASSVESPSIQYFGAGTRLSVL.

The CDR3 is CASSPGPNNQPQHF. For the CDR3, the DNA is TGTGCCAGCTCACCGGGGCCGAACAATCAGCCCCAGCATTTT. The V and J genes are TRBV18 and TRBJ1-5, with TRBD1 as a possible D gene (5 bases). Germline V gene lookup returns CDR1 KGHSH and CDR2 LQKENI. The CDR3 has 14 residues. Trimming stripped 3 bases from V and 3 bases from J, with 9 bases between.

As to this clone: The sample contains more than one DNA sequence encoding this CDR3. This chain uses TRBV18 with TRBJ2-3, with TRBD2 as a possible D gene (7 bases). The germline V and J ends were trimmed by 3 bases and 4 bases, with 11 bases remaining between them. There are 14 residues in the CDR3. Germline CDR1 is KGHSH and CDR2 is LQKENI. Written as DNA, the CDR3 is TGTGCCAGCTCACCGGGAGGGGGTGCAGATACGCAGTATTTT. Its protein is CASSPGGGADTQYF.

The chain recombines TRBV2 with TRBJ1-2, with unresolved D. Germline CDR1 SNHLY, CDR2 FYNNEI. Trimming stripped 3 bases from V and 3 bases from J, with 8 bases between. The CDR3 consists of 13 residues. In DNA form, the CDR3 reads TGTGCCAGCAGTGACGGCAGGCACTATGGCTACACCTTC. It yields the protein CASSDGRHYGYTF.